Listed below are T cell receptor beta chains from one sample, sequenced in a study of OX40 agonist ivuxolimab in advanced cancers. TCRdb's table, derived via immunoSEQ multiplex PCR, lists solely in-frame clones and lacks some. The sample lists fewer than 55,000 clones; about 89% were seen once. Sequenced material: CD4+ or CD8+ T cells sorted from blood, taken in a trial of the OX40 agonist ivuxolimab. The receptor set was obtained from an adult with an advanced solid tumor such as melanoma, head and neck, liver or kidney cancer. CDR3s include the opening cysteine and the closing phenylalanine or tryptophan. D genes are given only for firm matches. Some rows have no size entry. The others give once, few or many, or a class for an expanded clone.

D gene,J gene,clone size,V gene,CDR3 protein,CDR3 DNA
TRBD1,TRBJ1-1,.,TRBV7-9,CASSLAGQGQFDTEAFF,TGTGCCAGCAGCTTAGCGGGACAGGGACAGTTTGACACTGAAGCTTTCTTT
.,TRBJ2-4,.,TRBV10-3,CAISESSGIVQYF,TGTGCCATCAGTGAGTCGTCGGGAATCGTTCAGTACTTC
.,TRBJ2-1,.,TRBV11-2,CASSLNRGGLNEQFF,TGTGCCAGCAGCTTGAACAGGGGGGGGCTCAATGAGCAGTTCTTC
TRBD1,TRBJ2-7,.,TRBV15,CATSREGQGMGEQYF,TGTGCCACCAGCAGAGAGGGACAGGGAATGGGGGAGCAGTACTTC
TRBD1,TRBJ2-5,.,TRBV28,CATWSTGGEYF,TGTGCCACCTGGAGCACAGGGGGTGAGTACTTC
.,TRBJ2-5,.,TRBV28,CASSLEETQYF,TGTGCCAGCAGTTTAGAAGAGACCCAGTACTTC
TRBD1,TRBJ1-2,few,TRBV18,CASSPPYTGGLGYTF,TGTGCCAGCTCACCACCGTACACAGGGGGTCTTGGCTACACCTTC
.,TRBJ1-2,.,TRBV7-2,CASSARLAGYTF,TGTGCCAGCAGCGCACGACTTGCTGGCTACACCTTC
.,TRBJ1-4,.,TRBV5-8,CASSKRTVGTNEKLFF,TGTGCCAGCAGCAAAAGGACGGTGGGGACTAATGAAAAACTGTTTTTT
.,TRBJ1-1,.,TRBV2,CASSAGDTEAFF,TGTGCCAGCAGTGCAGGGGACACTGAAGCTTTCTTT
TRBD2,TRBJ2-5,.,TRBV28,CASSLGLAGGQETQYF,TGTGCCAGCAGTCTAGGACTAGCGGGAGGCCAAGAGACCCAGTACTTC
.,TRBJ1-5,.,TRBV6-1,CASSEFSNQPQHF,TGTGCCAGCAGTGAATTTAGCAATCAGCCCCAGCATTTT
TRBD1,TRBJ2-1,.,TRBV5-1,CASSLTGGLFF,TGCGCCAGCAGCCTGACAGGGGGCCTGTTCTTC
.,TRBJ2-2,.,TRBV7-8,CASTLRTVRNTGELFF,TGTGCCAGCACCCTGAGGACAGTTAGGAACACCGGGGAGCTGTTTTTT